What follows describes a single T cell receptor (beta chain). No antigen is known for it. This CDR3 comprises 15 residues. The V and J ends lost 3 bases and 4 bases respectively, with 13 bases between them. This record belongs to a study of shared clonotypes between healthy human individuals. General observations from the study: A few donors had 5% to 6% of their naive CD4 clonotypes in common.

The repertoire was sequenced with immunoSEQ multiplex PCR; TCRdb's copy has only in-frame clones and lacks some. The data show 2.3 million or so clones, 85% to 95% seen once. Sample: naive CD4+ T cells from PBMCs. Noted subset: CD45RA+ positively selected. The receptor's source is a man younger than 35 in good health. Some clones in this sample may be carry-over from other donors' samples. This rearrangement joins TRBV23-1 to TRBJ1-3; D not resolved. TRBV23-1 has ORF status, its function being uncertain. The CDR3 nucleotides read TGCGCCAGCAGTCACCCGGACGATCTGGGAAACACCATATATTTT. Protein sequence: CASSHPDDLGNTIYF.